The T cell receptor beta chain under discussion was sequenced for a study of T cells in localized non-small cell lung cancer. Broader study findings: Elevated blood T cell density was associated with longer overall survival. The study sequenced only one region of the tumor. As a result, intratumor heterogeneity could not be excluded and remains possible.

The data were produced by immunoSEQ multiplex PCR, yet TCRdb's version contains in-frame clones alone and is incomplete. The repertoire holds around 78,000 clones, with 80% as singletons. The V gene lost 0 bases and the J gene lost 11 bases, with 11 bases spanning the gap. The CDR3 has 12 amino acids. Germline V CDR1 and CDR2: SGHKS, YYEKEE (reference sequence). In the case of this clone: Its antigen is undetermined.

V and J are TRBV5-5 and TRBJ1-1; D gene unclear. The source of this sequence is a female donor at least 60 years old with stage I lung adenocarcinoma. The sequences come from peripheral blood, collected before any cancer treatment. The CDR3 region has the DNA TGTGCCAGCAGCTTGGGGGCGGATCAGGCTTTCTTT. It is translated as CASSLGADQAFF.